The 13 T cell receptor beta chains listed next were all sequenced from one sample in a study of neurological immune-mediated disorders. TCRdb used MiXCR to reprocess the 5' RACE reads, holding one entry per CDR3 protein. The data show some 57,000 distinct CDR3 sequences, around 3.4% seen once. The material sequenced was PBMCs. The receptors were sampled from a woman aged 55-75 years with multiple sclerosis.

Ten or more counts support this clonotype. The chain carries TRBV10-3 and TRBJ2-1; 9 bases align to TRBD1. This CDR3 has 16 amino acids. Germline-derived CDR1 and CDR2 are ENHRY and SYGVKD. J lost 8 bases, V lost 5 bases, and 13 bases had no gene match. The CDR3 is CAISMAQGARFDEQFF. CDR3 DNA: TGTGCCATCAGTATGGCACAGGGGGCAAGGTTCGATGAGCAGTTCTTC.

This clonotype was recorded at least ten times. This chain joins TRBV27 and TRBJ1-2; no clear D. In germline, CDR1 is MNHEY, CDR2 SMNVEV (reference sequence). V was cut by 6 bases and J by 2 bases, with 13 bases left in between. This CDR3 comprises 14 residues. For the CDR3, the DNA is TGTGCCAGCAGAACTCTGGGGAAAAACTATGGCTACACCTTC. It is translated as CASRTLGKNYGYTF.

This clonotype was seen ten or more times. This chain links TRBV5-1 with TRBJ2-1, with D possibly matching TRBD2 (5 bases). V gave up 7 bases and J gave up 2 bases, with 13 bases separating them. Germline V gene sequence: CDR1 SGHRS, CDR2 YFSETQ. The CDR3 has 14 amino acids. The CDR3 DNA reads TGCGCCAGCGGAGATGGGGAGCCCTACAATGAGCAGTTCTTC. Its translation: CASGDGEPYNEQFF.

Many counts were recorded for this clonotype. V and J are TRBV27 and TRBJ2-7; 12 bases match TRBD2. V dropped 3 bases and J dropped 6; count of bases not matched to a gene: 6. Germline V gives CDR1 MNHEY, CDR2 SMNVEV (reference sequence). The CDR3 is 15 residues long. CDR3 nucleotide sequence: TGTGCCAGCAGTTTCCTGGGACTAGCGGGCAGCGAGCAGTACTTC. Translating gives CASSFLGLAGSEQYF.

The table lists this clonotype with many counts. This chain joins TRBV20-1 and TRBJ1-2; D gene uncertain. The V gene's germline CDR1 is DFQATT and CDR2 SNEGSKA (reference sequence). Trimming removed 5 bases from V and 0 bases from J, with 10 bases in between. The CDR3 extends over 13 amino acids. CDR3: CSAGWRSNYGYTF. The CDR3 region has the DNA TGCAGTGCTGGCTGGAGATCTAACTATGGCTACACCTTC.

This clonotype was observed at least ten times. The V gene is TRBV20-1, the J gene TRBJ2-1, with 10 bases fitting TRBD2. Germline assignment: CDR1 DFQATT and CDR2 SNEGSKA (reference sequence). The CDR3 extends over 15 amino acids. The V and J ends lost 5 bases and 10 bases, in that order; junction bases with no gene match: 14. The CDR3 DNA follows: TGCAGTGCTTATCCGACTAGCGGGTACAGAGAAGAGCAGTTCTTC. Translated: CSAYPTSGYREEQFF.

In this sample, this clonotype turned up many times. V is TRBV6-4 and J is TRBJ2-2, with TRBD1 matching 8 bases. V lost 4 bases to trimming and J lost 4 bases; unmatched junction nucleotides: 8. The CDR3 covers 16 residues. Germline lookup yields CDR1 MRHNA and CDR2 SNTAGT. CDR3 in amino acids: CASSVGDRFGTGELFF. The CDR3 nucleotides are TGTGCCAGCAGTGTGGGGGACAGGTTTGGCACCGGGGAGCTGTTTTTT.

The table lists this clonotype with many counts. The chain uses TRBV5-1 and TRBJ1-1, with unresolved D. V was pared by 7 bases and J by 1 base, with 11 bases between. Germline V CDR1 and CDR2: SGHRS, YFSETQ. This CDR3 is 13 amino acids long. The CDR3 protein is CASSAGTNTEAFF. The CDR3 DNA reads as TGCGCCAGCTCAGCGGGCACGAACACTGAAGCTTTCTTT.

This clonotype has at least ten counts. J is TRBJ2-1 and V is TRBV6-6, with 9 nucleotides matching TRBD2. The CDR3 totals 13 residues. V dropped 10 bases and J dropped 4; count of bases not matched to a gene: 5. Looked up from germline, CDR1 is MNHNY and CDR2 is SVGAGI (reference sequence). The CDR3 coding sequence is TGTGCCACATTAGCGGGAGTATACAATGAGCAGTTCTTC. It codes for CATLAGVYNEQFF.

This clonotype occurred many times. V gene TRBV20-1 combines with J gene TRBJ1-1, with 9 positions matching TRBD1. Germline lookup yields CDR1 DFQATT and CDR2 SNEGSKA (reference sequence). The V segment lost 4 bases and the J segment 2 bases; nucleotides outside the gene matches: 11. This CDR3 is built from 16 residues. CDR3 coding DNA: TGCAGTGCTACCGCAGGGACAGGGATTGGTAACACTGAAGCTTTCTTT. As protein: CSATAGTGIGNTEAFF.

This clonotype was counted at least ten times. The chain uses TRBV20-1 and TRBJ1-1, with 7 bases fitting TRBD1. V lost 6 bases, J lost 4 bases, and 8 bases stayed unmatched. The germline gives CDR1 DFQATT, CDR2 SNEGSKA (reference sequence). The CDR3 covers 13 residues. This CDR3 reads CSASSTGSTEAFF. The DNA of the CDR3 is TGCAGTGCCAGCTCGACAGGGAGCACTGAAGCTTTCTTT.

This clonotype occurred a few times. This chain joins TRBV6-5 and TRBJ1-1, with no clear D. V was trimmed by 5 bases and J by 2 bases, leaving 6 bases between them. The germline gives CDR1 MNHEY, CDR2 SVGAGI. The CDR3 loop spans 12 amino acids. For the CDR3, the DNA is TGTGCCAGCAGTGCCACTAACACTGAAGCTTTCTTT. Protein product: CASSATNTEAFF.

This clonotype was seen many times. V usage is TRBV3-1 and J usage is TRBJ2-1; D is tentatively TRBD1 or TRBD2 (5 bases each). V lost 1 base and J 8 bases, leaving 6 bases between the germline ends. The germline gives CDR1 LGHDT, CDR2 YNNKEL (reference sequence). This CDR3 is built from 12 residues. The CDR3 loop reads CASSQVGDEQFF. CDR3 DNA sequence: TGTGCCAGCAGCCAAGTGGGGGATGAGCAGTTCTTC.